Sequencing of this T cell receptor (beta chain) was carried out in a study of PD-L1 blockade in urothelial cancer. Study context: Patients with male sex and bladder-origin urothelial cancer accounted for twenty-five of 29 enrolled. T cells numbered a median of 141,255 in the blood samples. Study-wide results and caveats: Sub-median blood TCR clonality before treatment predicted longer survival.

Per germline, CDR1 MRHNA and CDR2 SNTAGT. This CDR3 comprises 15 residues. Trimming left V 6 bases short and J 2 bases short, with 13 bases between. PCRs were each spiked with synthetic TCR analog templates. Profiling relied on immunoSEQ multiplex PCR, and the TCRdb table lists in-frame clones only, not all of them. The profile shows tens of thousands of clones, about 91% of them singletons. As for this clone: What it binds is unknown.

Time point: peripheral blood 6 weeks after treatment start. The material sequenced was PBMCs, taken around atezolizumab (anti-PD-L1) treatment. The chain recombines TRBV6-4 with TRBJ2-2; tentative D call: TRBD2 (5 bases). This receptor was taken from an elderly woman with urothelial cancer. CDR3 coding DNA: TGTGCCAGCAGGAGTAGCGCTACAAACACCGGGGAGCTGTTTTTT. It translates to CASRSSATNTGELFF.